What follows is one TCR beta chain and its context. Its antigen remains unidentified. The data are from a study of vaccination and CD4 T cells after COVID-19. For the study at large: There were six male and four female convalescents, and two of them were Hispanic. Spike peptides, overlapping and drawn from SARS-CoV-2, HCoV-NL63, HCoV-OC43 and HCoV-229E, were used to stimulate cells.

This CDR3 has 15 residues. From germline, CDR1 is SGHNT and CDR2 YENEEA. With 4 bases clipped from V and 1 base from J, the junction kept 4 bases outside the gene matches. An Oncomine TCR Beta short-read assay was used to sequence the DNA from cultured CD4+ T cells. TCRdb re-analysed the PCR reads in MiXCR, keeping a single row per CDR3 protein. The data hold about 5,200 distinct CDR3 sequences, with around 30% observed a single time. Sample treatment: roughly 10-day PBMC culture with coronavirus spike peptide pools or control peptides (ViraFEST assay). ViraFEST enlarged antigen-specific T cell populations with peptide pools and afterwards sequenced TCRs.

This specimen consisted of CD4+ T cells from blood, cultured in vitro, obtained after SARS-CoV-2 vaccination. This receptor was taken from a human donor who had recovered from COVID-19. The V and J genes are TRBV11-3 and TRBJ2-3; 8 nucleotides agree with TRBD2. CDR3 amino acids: CASSWGGGRTDTQYF. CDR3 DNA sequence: TGTGCCAGCAGCTGGGGCGGGGGGCGCACAGATACGCAGTATTTT.